This T cell receptor (beta chain) appears in the sequencing data of a study of Graves' ophthalmopathy and Graves' hyperthyroidism. Study-wide context: Untreated patients at initial diagnosis provided peripheral blood.

Points from the study as a whole: Separation of ophthalmopathy from stable hyperthyroidism was achieved by a 13-signature model, at around 90% sensitivity and approximately 84% specificity. The model reached approximately 71% sensitivity and under 75% specificity for predicting ophthalmopathy progression.

CDR3 length: 17 amino acids. J lost 0 bases, V lost 2 bases, and 7 bases had no gene match. Germline V gene lookup returns CDR1 SGHVS and CDR2 FNYEAQ. Amplification of TCR beta CDR3 regions used RNA transcripts. HTBI primers served in a first-round RT-PCR, which a second-round multiplex PCR followed. TCRdb re-called the multiplex PCR reads with MiXCR, one entry per CDR3 protein. The sample has about 620,000 distinct CDR3 sequences; about 24% are singletons. This clonotype was seen many times. Its antigen remains unidentified. Hyperthyroidism cases were recent diagnoses of under 2 months' duration in people aged 18 to 65.

V gene TRBV7-6 combines with J gene TRBJ1-3; the match to TRBD1 covers 7 bases. The clonotype originates from a young woman with stable Graves' hyperthyroidism. Some clones in this sample may be carry-over from other donors' samples. The material sequenced was peripheral blood. CDR3 in DNA: TGTGCCAGCAGCTTATATGGTGGGGACAGCTCTGGAAACACCATATATTTT. It specifies CASSLYGGDSSGNTIYF.